These 21 T cell receptor beta chains came from one sample sequenced in a study of Ad26.COV2.S vaccination and SARS-CoV-2 variants. Treatment given: around 19 received Ad26.COV2.S at low or high dose, single or two shots; roughly five received placebo; per-sample allocation not given. Samples were taken on day 63 after the first vaccine or placebo injection. Only in-frame clones appear in the TCRdb table, and some are missing; sequencing was by immunoSEQ multiplex PCR. The sample has roughly 320,000 clones, around 90% seen once. The sample was peripheral blood, taken in a trial of Ad26.COV2.S vaccine versus placebo. The receptors were gathered from a person between 18 and 65 years old who received the Ad26.COV2.S COVID-19 vaccine or a placebo.

The chain carries TRBV6-6 and TRBJ1-6; D not resolved. V was shortened by 0 bases and J by 13 bases, with 13 bases between the two germline ends. The germline CDR1 and CDR2 sequences are MNHNY and SVGAGI (reference sequence). The CDR3 runs 14 residues. The CDR3, as DNA: TGTGCCAGCAGTTACTCGGATTCCGCCGACCCCCTCCACTTT. Its translation is CASSYSDSADPLHF.

The CDR3 sequence is CAWSFPGGTEAFF. The CDR3 DNA follows: TGTGCCTGGAGTTTTCCAGGAGGCACTGAAGCTTTCTTT. V and J are TRBV30 and TRBJ1-1; unclear D gene. The length of the CDR3 is 13 residues. CDR1 and CDR2 from the germline V gene are GTSNPN and SVGIG (reference sequence). Trimming took 2 bases from V and 4 from J, leaving 11 bases between them.

This sequence joins TRBV12-3 or TRBV12-4 and TRBJ2-4, with 13 bases identical to TRBD2. This CDR3 has 12 residues. V dropped 3 bases and J dropped 14; count of bases not matched to a gene: 1. CDR3 nucleotide sequence: TGTGCCAGCAGTTTGGGACTAGCGGGGAAGTACTTC. This sequence encodes CASSLGLAGKYF.

The chain has TRBV7-9 and TRBJ1-6; D perhaps matches TRBD1 (5 bases). CDR1 and CDR2 from the germline V gene are SEHNR and FQNEAQ (reference sequence). Trimming took 1 base from V and 5 from J, leaving 12 bases between them. This CDR3 is 16 amino acids long. CDR3 DNA sequence: TGTGCCAGCAGCTTAGAGGTGGGGCACAATAATTCACCCCTCCACTTT. This encodes CASSLEVGHNNSPLHF.

The V gene is TRBV6-5, the J gene TRBJ2-7; D may be TRBD1 (5 bases). This CDR3 comprises 13 residues. Trimming removed 5 bases at V and 6 bases at J, with 14 bases between. Germline V gives CDR1 MNHEY, CDR2 SVGAGI. The CDR3 DNA sequence: TGTGCCAGCAGTCCAAAAGCAGGGTTCGAGCAGTACTTC. This translates into CASSPKAGFEQYF.

Concerning this clone: This sample also contains other DNA sequences that code for the same CDR3. The chain is built from TRBV20-1 and TRBJ2-7, with D perhaps TRBD1 (6 bases). The germline V gene has CDR1 DFQATT and CDR2 SNEGSKA (reference sequence). The CDR3 runs to 11 residues. V lost 3 bases and J 3 bases, leaving 6 bases between the germline ends. The CDR3: CSARDSYEQYF. The CDR3, as DNA: TGCAGTGCTAGGGACAGCTACGAGCAGTACTTC.

The rearrangement joins TRBV7-2 to TRBJ1-1; D ambiguous. Trimming pared 2 bases from V and 1 base from J, leaving 11 bases between. The CDR3 length is 15 residues. In germline, CDR1 is SGHTA, CDR2 FQGNSA. The CDR3 DNA reads as TGTGCCAGCAGCTTATTCTGGGGAGGGAACACTGAAGCTTTCTTT. As protein: CASSLFWGGNTEAFF.

The genes are TRBV12-5 and TRBJ2-3, with no clear D. Per germline, CDR1 LGHNT and CDR2 FRNRAP. The CDR3 covers 11 residues. Trimming removed 4 bases at V and 3 bases at J, with 2 bases between. The CDR3 here is CASGSTDTQYF. Written as DNA, the CDR3 is TGTGCTAGTGGTTCGACAGATACGCAGTATTTT.

The chain links TRBV12-3 or TRBV12-4 to TRBJ2-5; D gene uncertain. This CDR3 comprises 12 residues. Trimming pared 8 bases from V and 4 bases from J, leaving 11 bases between. The CDR3 nucleotides read TGTGCCAGCGCACGTCACGGAGAGACCCAGTACTTC. This translates into CASARHGETQYF.

This clone appeared once. J is TRBJ1-2 and V is TRBV5-1; the D is unclear. The germline V gene has CDR1 SGHRS and CDR2 YFSETQ. Trimming shortened V by 5 bases and J by 0 bases, and 8 bases separated the two germline ends. CDR3 size: 13 residues. In DNA form, the CDR3 reads TGCGCCAGCAGGGGCAGTCCTAACTATGGCTACACCTTC. Residues: CASRGSPNYGYTF.

The chain recombines TRBV9 with TRBJ2-1; 11 nucleotides agree with TRBD2. V shed 2 bases, J shed 10 bases, and the junction held 5 bases outside the gene matches. There are 14 residues in the CDR3. Germline CDR1 is SGDLS and CDR2 is YYNGEE. The DNA of the CDR3 is TGTGCCAGCAGCGTGGAACTAGCGGGGGTGGAGCAGTTCTTC. Translating gives CASSVELAGVEQFF. The full variable domain, completed using reference TRBV9 and TRBJ2-1, is DSGVTQTPKHLITATGQRVTLRCSPRSGDLSVYWYQQSLDQGLQFLIQYYNGEERAKGNILERFSAQQFPDLHSELNLSSLELGDSALYFCASSVELAGVEQFFGPGTRLTVL.

This chain links TRBV24-1 with TRBJ1-2; no clear D gene. The CDR3 is 17 amino acids. Deletions cut 3 bases from V and 4 bases from J, with 20 bases between. Germline V gene lookup returns CDR1 KGHDR and CDR2 SFDVKD. The CDR3 protein is CATSDPPFSAGIYGYTF. DNA of the CDR3: TGTGCCACCAGTGATCCCCCCTTCTCCGCGGGCATCTATGGCTACACCTTC.

V usage is TRBV5-8 and J usage is TRBJ1-5; D unclear. The V gene's germline CDR1 is SGHTS and CDR2 YDEGEE. There are 11 residues in the CDR3. Between the trimmed V and J ends, which lost 2 bases and 7 bases, there was a span of 4 bases. CDR3 residues: CASSFSQPQHF. CDR3 DNA: TGTGCCAGCAGCTTTTCCCAGCCCCAGCATTTT.

This clone appeared once. The chain is built from TRBV5-4 and TRBJ2-7; 9 nucleotides align to TRBD1. This CDR3 region has 14 residues. The junction had 9 bases not matched to a gene; V was cut back by 4 bases and J by 7 bases. CDR1 is SGHNT, CDR2 YYREEE, per germline (reference sequence). In nucleotides, the CDR3 is TGTGCCAGCAGCGGATTACAGGGGGCGCAAGAGCAGTACTTC. Translating it yields CASSGLQGAQEQYF.

The rearrangement joins TRBV7-9 to TRBJ1-6; D is perhaps TRBD1 (5 bases). V lost 1 base and J 0 bases, leaving 16 bases between the germline ends. This CDR3 contains 19 residues. Germline CDR1 is SEHNR and CDR2 is FQNEAQ (reference sequence). CDR3 amino acids: CASSLVLGRNSSYNSPLHF. CDR3 DNA sequence: TGTGCCAGCAGCTTAGTGTTGGGACGGAATAGCTCCTATAATTCACCCCTCCACTTT.

This clone is a singleton in its sample. The chain is built from TRBV4-3 and TRBJ2-3; 9 bases are shared with TRBD2. This CDR3 comprises 17 residues. Germline V gives CDR1 LGHNA, CDR2 YSLEER. V lost 1 base, J lost 5 bases, and 10 bases stayed unmatched. The CDR3 nucleotides are TGCGCCAGCAGCCAAGCATTGCTAGCGGGGTTAGGAGATACGCAGTATTTT. Its protein product is CASSQALLAGLGDTQYF.

The chain recombines TRBV7-9 with TRBJ1-1, with D possibly being TRBD1 (6 bases). This CDR3 has 15 residues. From germline, CDR1 is SEHNR and CDR2 FQNEAQ (reference sequence). Trimming removed 2 bases at V and 5 bases at J, with 15 bases between. CDR3 loop: CASSLPSGGRTEAFF. CDR3 bases: TGTGCCAGCAGCTTACCCAGTGGGGGGCGTACTGAAGCTTTCTTT.

The rearrangement links TRBV15 to TRBJ1-6, with D uncertain. This CDR3 contains 15 residues. Trimming removed 5 bases from V and 7 bases from J, with 15 bases in between. Germline CDR1 is LNHNV and CDR2 is YYDKDF (reference sequence). CDR3 nucleotide sequence: TGTGCCACCAGCGAAAGGACGAGTCTAAATTCACCCCTCCACTTT. Translation: CATSERTSLNSPLHF.

The V and J genes are TRBV15 and TRBJ1-2, with D tentatively TRBD1 (5 bases). The length of the CDR3 is 13 residues. The germline CDR1 and CDR2 sequences are LNHNV and YYDKDF (reference sequence). Trimming pared 7 bases from V and 2 bases from J, leaving 11 bases between. CDR3 protein: CATTPGANYGYTF. As DNA, the CDR3 is TGTGCCACCACCCCCGGGGCGAACTATGGCTACACCTTC.

This sequence joins TRBV15 and TRBJ1-5; maybe TRBD1 (5 bases). Germline CDR1 reads LNHNV; CDR2 reads YYDKDF (reference sequence). The V end lost 0 bases, the J end lost 7 bases, and 19 bases lay between the germline ends. The CDR3 contains 17 residues. Here the CDR3 reads CATSRDSYGGVYQPQHF. CDR3 in DNA: TGTGCCACCAGCAGAGATTCTTATGGGGGGGTGTACCAGCCCCAGCATTTT. Looking up the rest from reference TRBV15 and TRBJ1-5 gives the full variable domain: DAMVIQNPRYQVTQFGKPVTLSCSQTLNHNVMYWYQQKSSQAPKLLFHYYDKDFNNEADTPDNFQSRRPNTSFCFLDIRSPGLGDTAMYLCATSRDSYGGVYQPQHFGDGTRLSIL.

The chain employs TRBV11-2 and TRBJ1-2; D unresolved. V was cut by 5 bases and J by 4 bases, with 14 bases left in between. Germline V gene lookup returns CDR1 SGHAT and CDR2 FQNNGV. The CDR3 is 14 residues long. The CDR3 loop reads CASSPVAAGYGYTF. The CDR3 bases are TGTGCCAGCAGCCCCGTTGCGGCTGGCTATGGCTACACCTTC.